The 24 T cell receptor beta chains below come from one sample, sequenced in a study of blood T cell repertoires in COVID-19 (dated by TCRdb to about 2020). The library was built by means of the immunoSEQ multiplex PCR assay. TCRdb carries this immuneACCESS record with in-frame sequences only. Its versions omit some clonotypes, under half of them owing to an unresolved V gene in the studies checked, with the rest unexplained. The sample table records a few hundred thousand clones; around 80% of these occur just once. The ten most abundant clones make up roughly 13% of the sample. Sequencing was performed on peripheral blood. These receptors were collected from a human donor in a cohort sampled during active COVID-19.

The J gene is TRBJ2-3, the V gene TRBV28; 7 bases match TRBD2. This CDR3 is built from 16 residues. Trimming cost V 6 bases and J 0 bases; bases outside gene matches: 9. Germline CDR1 is MDHEN and CDR2 is SYDVKM. Here the CDR3 reads CASSHPKRDSTDTQYF. CDR3 nucleotides: TGTGCCAGCAGCCACCCCAAGCGGGATAGCACAGATACGCAGTATTTT.

This clone was counted only a few times. In DNA form, the CDR3 reads TGTGCCAGCAGTTTATGGACAGGGGGCTACACCTTC. This gives the protein CASSLWTGGYTF. This chain connects TRBV12-3 or TRBV12-4 to TRBJ1-2; 8 bases fit TRBD1. This CDR3 contains 12 residues. The ends lost 2 bases at V and 8 bases at J; junction bases unmatched: 1.

The J gene is TRBJ2-7, the V gene TRBV18, with D maybe TRBD2 (7 bases). The V end was cut by 3 bases, the J end by 5 bases, with 11 bases between. The V gene's germline CDR1 is KGHSH and CDR2 LQKENI. The CDR3 has 13 residues. As DNA, the CDR3 is TGTGCCAGCTCACCGTCGGGGGGCGACGAGCAGTACTTC. As protein: CASSPSGGDEQYF.

The chain has TRBV5-4 and TRBJ1-5; D perhaps matches TRBD1 (5 bases). The CDR3 contains 13 residues. Trimming shortened V by 3 bases and J by 5 bases, and 9 bases separated the two germline ends. The germline V gene encodes CDR1 SGHNT and CDR2 YYREEE (reference sequence). The CDR3 sequence: CASSSGFDQPQHF. The DNA of the CDR3 is TGTGCCAGCAGCTCAGGGTTTGATCAGCCCCAGCATTTT.

This sequence joins TRBV5-4 and TRBJ1-4; D unclear. The CDR3 spans 14 residues. Germline V gene sequence: CDR1 SGHNT, CDR2 YYREEE (reference sequence). Trimming shortened V by 3 bases and J by 5 bases, and 11 bases separated the two germline ends. This CDR3 reads CASSSPRENEKLFF. For the CDR3, the DNA is TGTGCCAGCAGCTCCCCCCGGGAAAATGAAAAACTGTTTTTT.

The V gene is TRBV19, the J gene TRBJ2-2; a weak D match, TRBD2 (5 bases). CDR1 is LNHDA, CDR2 SQIVND, per germline (reference sequence). The CDR3 covers 14 residues. V shed 8 bases and J shed 1 base, with 11 bases lying between them. The CDR3 sequence: CASLRRLNTGELFF. In DNA form, the CDR3 reads TGTGCCAGTCTCCGGAGGCTGAACACCGGGGAGCTGTTTTTT.

The chain uses TRBV3-1 (or the pseudogene TRBV3-2) and TRBJ2-7; 9 nucleotides align to TRBD2. CDR3 size: 15 residues. The J segment lost 2 bases and the V segment lost 6 bases, leaving 8 bases of the junction unmatched. CDR1 and CDR2 (germline): LGHDT, YNNKEL (reference sequence). CDR3 sequence: CASSRTSVVPYEQYF. The CDR3 DNA reads TGTGCCAGCAGTCGGACTAGCGTAGTCCCCTACGAGCAGTACTTC.

This clone was counted many times. V gene TRBV28 combines with J gene TRBJ1-5; tentative D call: TRBD1 (6 bases). V lost 4 bases, J lost 6 bases, and 16 bases lay in between. Germline-derived CDR1 and CDR2 are MDHEN and SYDVKM. The CDR3 loop spans 15 amino acids. The CDR3 spells CASSSLQGRGQPQHF. CDR3 DNA sequence: TGTGCCAGCAGTTCTCTACAGGGTAGAGGTCAGCCCCAGCATTTT.

The chain employs TRBV13 and TRBJ1-1, with 10 bases fitting TRBD1. The CDR3 length is 16 residues. The V segment lost 2 bases and the J segment 0 bases; nucleotides outside the gene matches: 3. Germline V gene sequence: CDR1 PRHDT, CDR2 FYEKMQ (reference sequence). The CDR3 loop reads CASSLRTGGMNTEAFF. CDR3 bases: TGTGCCAGCAGCTTAAGGACAGGGGGGATGAACACTGAAGCTTTCTTT.

The CDR3 nucleotides read TGTGCCAGCAGCTCTGACAGGGGACATGAGCAGTTCTTC. As protein: CASSSDRGHEQFF. V and J are TRBV11-2 and TRBJ2-1; 8 bases agree with TRBD1. The V and J ends lost 4 bases and 8 bases, in that order; junction bases with no gene match: 4. This CDR3 comprises 13 residues. Germline CDR1 is SGHAT and CDR2 is FQNNGV.

This rearrangement joins TRBV7-2 to TRBJ2-1; TRBD1 matches 9 bases. Trimming at V came to 2 bases and at J to 6 bases, leaving 5 bases not matched to a gene. Germline lookup yields CDR1 SGHTA and CDR2 FQGNSA. This CDR3 contains 15 residues. CDR3 sequence reads: CASSLWTGVGNEQFF. The CDR3 coding sequence is TGTGCCAGCAGCTTATGGACAGGGGTGGGCAATGAGCAGTTCTTC.

This chain uses TRBV2 with TRBJ2-1; D is undetermined. Per the germline V gene, CDR1 is SNHLY and CDR2 is FYNNEI. Trimming shortened V by 8 bases and J by 0 bases, and 8 bases separated the two germline ends. The CDR3 has 13 residues. CDR3 sequence reads: CASRDSSYNEQFF. In DNA form, the CDR3 reads TGTGCCAGCCGAGACTCCTCCTACAATGAGCAGTTCTTC.

The J gene is TRBJ2-7, the V gene TRBV7-9; D is ambiguous. Trimming stripped 2 bases from V and 0 bases from J, with 8 bases between. CDR1 is SEHNR, CDR2 FQNEAQ, per germline (reference sequence). This CDR3 is built from 14 residues. CDR3 sequence: CASSLSTGSYEQYF. The CDR3 DNA follows: TGTGCCAGCAGCTTATCAACCGGCTCCTACGAGCAGTACTTC.

The gene calls are TRBV25-1 and TRBJ2-1; TRBD1 might be the D (5 bases). The ends were cut back, 0 bases at V and 7 bases at J, with 13 bases in the middle. CDR1 is MGHDK, CDR2 SYGVNS, per germline. There are 15 residues in the CDR3. This CDR3 reads CASSEYGAGENEQFF. The CDR3 nucleotides are TGTGCCAGCAGTGAATATGGGGCCGGAGAGAATGAGCAGTTCTTC.

Remarks on this clone: Different DNA sequences within this sample yield the same CDR3. The rearrangement joins TRBV5-1 to TRBJ2-5; a weak D match, TRBD1 (6 bases). Per the germline V gene, CDR1 is SGHRS and CDR2 is YFSETQ. This CDR3 spans 13 amino acids. V lost 0 bases to trimming and J lost 5 bases, with 8 bases between them. The chain's CDR3 is CASSLVGGETQYF. The DNA of the CDR3 is TGCGCCAGCAGCTTGGTTGGGGGCGAGACCCAGTACTTC.

This chain links TRBV15 with TRBJ2-7; 9 bases fit TRBD2. J was trimmed by 1 base and V by 0 bases; bases with no gene match: 4. Germline V gene lookup returns CDR1 LNHNV and CDR2 YYDKDF (reference sequence). The CDR3 consists of 16 residues. CDR3 DNA sequence: TGTGCCACCAGCAGAGATTACCTAGCGGGGTCCTACGAGCAGTACTTC. Its protein is CATSRDYLAGSYEQYF.

The chain couples TRBV6-1 to TRBJ1-2; D is unclear. This CDR3 contains 14 residues. CDR1 is MNHNS, CDR2 SASEGT, per germline. Trimming removed 0 bases at V and 8 bases at J, with 13 bases between. Here the CDR3 DNA reads TGTGCCAGCAGTGAAGCGAGGAGGAGCGGGGGCTACACCTTC. Its protein product is CASSEARRSGGYTF.

The CDR3 loop reads CAISEPEFGTGGEQYF. The CDR3 region has the DNA TGTGCCATCAGTGAGCCGGAGTTCGGGACAGGGGGCGAGCAGTACTTC. The rearrangement uses TRBV10-3 and TRBJ2-7; 11 bases are a match to TRBD1. This CDR3 comprises 16 residues. The germline gives CDR1 ENHRY, CDR2 SYGVKD. V shed 2 bases, J shed 6 bases, and the junction held 9 bases outside the gene matches.

V usage is TRBV6-5 and J usage is TRBJ2-3; 10 bases are shared with TRBD1. The CDR3 sequence is 16 residues long. The germline V gene has CDR1 MNHEY and CDR2 SVGAGI. V trimming: 2 bases; J trimming: 3 bases; junction bases outside the gene matches: 5. The CDR3 sequence: CASSYLGQGGTDTQYF. The CDR3 DNA is TGTGCCAGCAGTTACCTAGGACAGGGGGGAACAGATACGCAGTATTTT.

There are many counts of this clone. The V and J genes are TRBV6-6 and TRBJ2-3; D gene unclear. V shed 0 bases and J shed 6 bases, with 7 bases lying between them. This CDR3 comprises 13 residues. Germline CDR1 is MNHNY and CDR2 is SVGAGI (reference sequence). This CDR3 reads CASSYSIVDTQYF. The CDR3, as DNA: TGTGCCAGCAGTTACTCGATAGTGGATACGCAGTATTTT.

This clone was seen ten or more times. The chain is built from TRBV5-4 and TRBJ2-5, with 7 bases that match TRBD2. The CDR3 is 15 residues long. Germline CDR1 and CDR2: SGHNT and YYREEE (reference sequence). V lost 2 bases and J lost 4; bases outside the gene matches: 8. CDR3 amino acids: CASSLGFTGGETQYF. CDR3 sequence (DNA): TGTGCCAGCAGCTTAGGTTTTACGGGAGGAGAGACCCAGTACTTC.

The rearrangement uses TRBV12-5 and TRBJ1-4; the D gene is possibly TRBD1 (5 bases). CDR1 is LGHNT and CDR2 is FRNRAP in the germline V gene. The CDR3 length is 11 residues. The germline V and J ends were trimmed by 3 bases and 12 bases, with 8 bases remaining between them. The CDR3 loop reads CASGFGGELFF. As DNA, the CDR3 is TGTGCTAGTGGTTTCGGGGGGGAACTGTTTTTT.

The chain couples TRBV5-1 to TRBJ1-1, with D uncertain. Germline CDR1 SGHRS, CDR2 YFSETQ. This CDR3 comprises 13 residues. The germline V and J ends were trimmed by 4 bases and 0 bases, with 7 bases remaining between them. The DNA of the CDR3 is TGCGCCAGCAGCCCACAGCTGAACACTGAAGCTTTCTTT. Translation: CASSPQLNTEAFF.

The genes are TRBV5-1 and TRBJ1-2; tentative D call: TRBD1 (6 bases). The CDR3 sequence is 13 residues long. V was shortened by 0 bases and J by 3 bases, with 6 bases between the two germline ends. Germline V gene lookup returns CDR1 SGHRS and CDR2 YFSETQ. CDR3 nucleotide sequence: TGCGCCAGCAGCTTGGGACAGGACTATGGCTACACCTTC. Residues: CASSLGQDYGYTF.